This TCR beta chain was recovered during a study of CXCR3-negative and CXCR3-positive naive CD8 T cells (dated by TCRdb to about 2019). At the level of the whole study: About 135 million TRB reads were obtained in total, roughly 1.5 +/- 0.3 million reads per library. The diversity and physicochemical repertoire analyses included approximately ten donors pooled from two independent experiments. For the TRBV-TRBJ cluster analysis, the naive subsets came from 5 donors, while the memory cells came from 3 donors. Broader findings and caveats from the paper: Freshly isolated PBMCs were used for most assays because CXCR3 expression partially decreased after cryopreservation. TRB CDR3s from CXCR3-positive naive cells showed higher hydrophobicity (lower Kidera factor 4), lower energy, and higher strength and volume indices than CXCR3-negative naive cells. TRBV-TRBJ usage was similar between naive CXCR3-negative and CXCR3-positive cells from the same donor, while memory cells showed distinct patterns. Because surface CD5, which has been linked to self-reactivity in mice, was comparable between naive subsets, TCR interaction strength was also inferred from TRB CDR3 physicochemical properties. Both naive subsets had comparably high repertoire diversity, while memory CD8+ T cells had much lower repertoire diversity.

Comments on this clonotype: Its antigen target is currently unknown.

For every CD8+ T cell subset, 300,000 cells were flow-sorted straight into RLT lysis buffer, and each subset was sorted in triplicate. Naive CD8+ T cells were defined stringently as CD45RO-CCR7+CD27+CD95- to exclude memory contaminants. Using standard density gradient centrifugation, peripheral blood mononuclear cells were isolated from buffy coats. Naive CXCR3-negative and CXCR3-positive CD8+ T cells were flow-sorted using a FACSAria III. An RNeasy Mini Kit was used to extract total RNA from the sorted cells. Reads for this sample came from a NextSeq 550. The Human TCR Profiling Kit (MiLaboratory) was used to make UMI-labeled 5' RACE TRB cDNA libraries. cDNA synthesis used the entire amount of extracted RNA, and PCR amplification then used the entire amount of cDNA produced. The libraries were made side by side, with each library going through the same number of PCR cycles. Turning to the authors' computational methods: MIGEC and MiXCR extracted about 50,000 +/- 10,000 unique UMI-labeled TRB cDNA molecules per library, requiring at least two reads per UMI. An average of around 40,000 +/- 10,000 functional in-frame TRB CDR3 nucleotide clonotypes without stop codons was found per library. After downsampling to 5000 UMI-labeled TRB molecules per sample, diversity metrics, including normalized Shannon-Wiener and Chao1, were computed in VDJtools. For the central five CDR3 residues, VDJtools calculated physicochemical properties weighted by clonotype size, namely interaction energy, strength, volume and Kidera factor 4. After TCRdb reprocessed the reads, each CDR3 protein sequence was kept as one row, without DNA. TCRdb, rather than the study authors, made the V and J calls. This sample's records show tens of thousands of distinct CDR3 sequences. 0.8% of the sample is in the top ten clones.

The TCR originated in a human donor in good health. Some clones in this sample may be carry-over from other donors' samples. Input material: naive CXCR3+ CD8+ T cells from blood. The meaning of the sample's cell subset or site label: CD45RO-CCR7+CD27+CD95- naive CD8+ T cells expressing CXCR3 (TNR3+).

Here the CDR3 is given as CASSLTSGGPTDTQYF. The chain employs TRBV7-8 and TRBJ2-3; TCRdb returns TRBD2, unconfirmable since there is no DNA. Counted from cysteine to phenylalanine, this CDR3 has 16 amino acids. Nucleotide data are not available. The CDR1 and CDR2 encoded by the germline V gene are SGHVS and FQNEAQ. The full variable domain, completed from the reference TRBV7-8 and TRBJ2-3 proteins outside the CDR3, reads GAGVSQSPRYKVAKRGQDVALRCDPISGHVSLFWYQQALGQGPEFLTYFQNEAQLDKSGLPSDRFFAERPEGSVSTLKIQRTQQEDSAVYLCASSLTSGGPTDTQYFGPGTRLTVL.